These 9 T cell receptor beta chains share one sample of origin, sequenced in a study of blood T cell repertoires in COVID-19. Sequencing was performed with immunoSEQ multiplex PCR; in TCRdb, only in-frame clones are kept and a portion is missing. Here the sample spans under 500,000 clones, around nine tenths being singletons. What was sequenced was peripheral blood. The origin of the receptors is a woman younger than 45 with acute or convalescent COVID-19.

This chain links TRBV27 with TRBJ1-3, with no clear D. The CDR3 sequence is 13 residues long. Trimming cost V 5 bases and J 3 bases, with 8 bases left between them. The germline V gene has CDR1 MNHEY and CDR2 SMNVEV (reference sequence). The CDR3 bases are TGTGCCAGCAGTATTGGACTTGGAAACACCATATATTTT. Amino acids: CASSIGLGNTIYF.

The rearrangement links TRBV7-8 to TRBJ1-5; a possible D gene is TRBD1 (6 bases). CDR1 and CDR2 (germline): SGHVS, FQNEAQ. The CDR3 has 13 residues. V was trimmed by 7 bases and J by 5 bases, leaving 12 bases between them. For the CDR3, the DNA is TGTGCCAGCACCTTGGGGGCCCATCAGCCCCAGCATTTT. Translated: CASTLGAHQPQHF.

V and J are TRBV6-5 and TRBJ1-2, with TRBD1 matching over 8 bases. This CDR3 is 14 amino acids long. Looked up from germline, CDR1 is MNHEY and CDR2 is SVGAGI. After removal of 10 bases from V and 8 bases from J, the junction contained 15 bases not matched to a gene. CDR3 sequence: CATQDRGLPQGYTF. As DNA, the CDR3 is TGTGCCACCCAAGACAGGGGACTACCGCAGGGCTACACCTTC.

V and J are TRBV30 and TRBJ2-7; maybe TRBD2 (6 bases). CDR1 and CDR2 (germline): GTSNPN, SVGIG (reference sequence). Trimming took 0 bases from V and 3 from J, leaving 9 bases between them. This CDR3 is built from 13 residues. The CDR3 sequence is CAWSVWGGYEQYF. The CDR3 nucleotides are TGTGCCTGGAGTGTCTGGGGAGGCTACGAGCAGTACTTC.

CDR3 sequence: CASTPEAGNTIYF. CDR3 DNA sequence: TGTGCCAGCACCCCAGAGGCGGGAAACACCATATATTTT. The chain uses TRBV12-3 or TRBV12-4 and TRBJ1-3; D is undetermined. The CDR3 covers 13 residues. The ends were cut back, 7 bases at V and 4 bases at J, with 11 bases in the middle.

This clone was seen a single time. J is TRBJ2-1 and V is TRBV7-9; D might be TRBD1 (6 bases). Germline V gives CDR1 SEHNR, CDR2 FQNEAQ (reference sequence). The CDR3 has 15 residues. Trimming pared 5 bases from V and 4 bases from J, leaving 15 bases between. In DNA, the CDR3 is TGTGCCAGCAGCCAAAGGGACAAGCCTTACAATGAGCAGTTCTTC. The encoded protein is CASSQRDKPYNEQFF.

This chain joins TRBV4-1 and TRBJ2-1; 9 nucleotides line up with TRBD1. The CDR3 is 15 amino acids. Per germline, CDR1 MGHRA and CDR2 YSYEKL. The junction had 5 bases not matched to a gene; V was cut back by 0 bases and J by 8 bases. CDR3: CASSQEGRQGDEQFF. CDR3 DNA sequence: TGCGCCAGCAGCCAAGAGGGGCGACAGGGGGATGAGCAGTTCTTC.

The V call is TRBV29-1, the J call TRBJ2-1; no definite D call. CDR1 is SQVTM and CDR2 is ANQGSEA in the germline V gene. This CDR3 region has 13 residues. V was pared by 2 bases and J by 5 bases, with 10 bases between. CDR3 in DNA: TGCAGCGTTGAAATAAGCGTCAACAATGAGCAGTTCTTC. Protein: CSVEISVNNEQFF.

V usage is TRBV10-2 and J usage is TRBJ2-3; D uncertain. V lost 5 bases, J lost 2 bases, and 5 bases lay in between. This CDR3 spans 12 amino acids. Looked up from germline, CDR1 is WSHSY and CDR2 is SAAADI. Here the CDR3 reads CASSSVTDTQYF. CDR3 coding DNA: TGCGCCAGCAGTTCAGTCACAGATACGCAGTATTTT.